A selection of T cell receptor beta chains follows, all from one sample in a study of blood T cell repertoires in COVID-19. TCRdb keeps only in-frame clones here, not all; method: immunoSEQ multiplex PCR. The sample has 35,000 to 45,000 clones, 80% to 90% seen once. Sequencing was carried out using peripheral blood. All receptors derive from a man between 65 and 80 years old with acute or convalescent COVID-19. The CDR3 runs from the conserved cysteine through the conserved F or W. The order of the fields is J gene, clone size, V gene, D gene, CDR3 protein, CDR3 DNA. D genes are given only for firm matches. Rows give clone size only sometimes, using once, few, many, or a class for an expanded clone.

TRBJ2-7	-	TRBV6-2/TRBV6-3	TRBD2	CASSLASGRGYEQYF	TGTGCCAGCAGTTTGGCTAGCGGGAGGGGCTACGAGCAGTACTTC
TRBJ1-6	-	TRBV19	TRBD1	CASTSGRGDSPLHF	TGTGCCAGTACAAGTGGCAGGGGGGATTCACCCCTCCACTTT
TRBJ2-1	-	TRBV4-2	-	CASSQVETGVQFF	TGTGCCAGCAGCCAAGTGGAGACGGGGGTTCAGTTCTTC
TRBJ2-3	-	TRBV7-2	-	CASSLGGTPLVRYF	TGTGCCAGCAGCCTTGGGGGCACACCTTTGGTCAGGTATTTT
TRBJ1-4	-	TRBV24-1	TRBD1	CATSDSGQGGEKLFF	TGTGCCACCAGTGATTCTGGACAGGGAGGCGAAAAACTGTTTTTT
TRBJ1-1	-	TRBV10-2	-	CASSGRDTEAFF	TGCGCCAGCAGTGGCAGGGACACTGAAGCTTTCTTT
TRBJ2-1	-	TRBV21-1	-	CASSKVEGLAGEKEHNEQFF	TGTGCCAGCAGCAAAGTTGAAGGACTAGCGGGAGAAAAGGAACACAATGAGCAGTTCTTC
TRBJ1-2	-	TRBV5-4	TRBD1	CASSSPTGGPANYGYTF	TGTGCCAGCAGCTCGCCGACAGGGGGCCCCGCTAACTATGGCTACACCTTC
TRBJ2-7	once	TRBV2	TRBD1	CASSERDHRDRGQSSSYEQYF	TGTGCCAGCAGTGAAAGGGACCACCGGGACAGGGGGCAGTCGAGCTCCTACGAGCAGTACTTC
TRBJ2-7	-	TRBV4-1	TRBD1	CASSQGGQGLGYEQYF	TGCGCCAGCAGCCAAGGGGGACAGGGATTGGGCTACGAGCAGTACTTC
TRBJ2-7	-	TRBV4-3	-	CASSQGSEGGTYEQYF	TGCGCCAGCAGCCAAGGATCTGAAGGGGGAACCTACGAGCAGTACTTC
TRBJ2-2	-	TRBV5-1	TRBD1	CASSQDRANTGELFF	TGCGCCAGCAGCCAAGACAGGGCGAACACCGGGGAGCTGTTTTTT
TRBJ2-5	once	TRBV4-1	TRBD2	CASSRAGGPGETQYF	TGCGCCAGCAGCCGAGCGGGAGGGCCGGGAGAGACCCAGTACTTC
TRBJ2-1	-	TRBV6-5	-	CASSSDYRRVRNEQFF	TGTGCCAGCAGTTCGGACTATCGAAGGGTTCGCAATGAGCAGTTCTTC
TRBJ1-1	once	TRBV20-1	-	CSASFGGGSSEAFF	TGCAGTGCTAGTTTTGGGGGGGGCTCCTCTGAAGCTTTCTTT
TRBJ1-6	-	TRBV18	TRBD1	CASSLQGQGGSPLHF	TGTGCCAGCTCACTTCAGGGACAGGGTGGTTCACCCCTCCACTTT
TRBJ2-1	-	TRBV15	-	CATSRDVNSLSYNEQFF	TGTGCCACCAGCAGAGATGTCAATAGCCTATCCTACAATGAGCAGTTCTTC
TRBJ1-4	-	TRBV27	TRBD1	CASTGCQGDEKLFF	TGTGCCAGTACCGGGTGTCAGGGGGATGAAAAACTGTTTTTT
TRBJ2-3	few	TRBV6-5	-	CASSYSLAEVDTQYF	TGTGCCAGCAGTTACTCGTTAGCGGAGGTAGATACGCAGTATTTT
TRBJ2-5	medium-sized	TRBV9	TRBD2	CASRGGGGPQETQYF	TGTGCCAGCCGCGGCGGGGGGGGGCCCCAAGAGACCCAGTACTTC
TRBJ1-1	-	TRBV4-3	TRBD1	CASSQTGAGNTEAFF	TGCGCCAGCAGCCAGACAGGGGCCGGAAACACTGAAGCTTTCTTT
TRBJ2-1	-	TRBV7-3	TRBD2	CASSQEDTSGSNEQFF	TGTGCCAGCAGCCAAGAAGATACTAGCGGGAGCAATGAGCAGTTCTTC
TRBJ1-5	-	TRBV5-1	-	CASSLDQGSMSQHF	TGCGCCAGCAGCTTGGATCAGGGATCAATGTCCCAGCATTTT
TRBJ2-2	-	TRBV4-2	-	CASSQGLSFGRGELFF	TGTGCCAGCAGCCAGGGCCTTTCTTTTGGGCGCGGGGAGCTGTTTTTT
TRBJ1-2	-	TRBV18	-	CASSPPRPGGYGYTF	TGTGCCAGCTCACCACCGCGGCCGGGAGGGTATGGCTACACCTTC
TRBJ2-2	few	TRBV4-3	-	CASSQELASPINTGELFF	TGCGCCAGCAGCCAAGAACTAGCCTCACCTATTAACACCGGGGAGCTGTTTTTT
TRBJ2-1	-	TRBV5-3	TRBD1	CARSRPRDRGTGEQFF	TGTGCCAGAAGCAGACCCCGGGACAGGGGGACCGGTGAGCAGTTCTTC
TRBJ1-1	-	TRBV7-2	-	CASSLAQGSTEAFF	TGTGCCAGCAGCTTAGCGCAGGGAAGCACTGAAGCTTTCTTT
TRBJ2-3	-	TRBV6-2/TRBV6-3	TRBD2	CASSYSSGRDTQYF	TGTGCCAGCAGTTATTCGAGCGGGAGGGATACGCAGTATTTT
TRBJ1-5	-	TRBV2	-	CASSDHNQPQHF	TGTGCCAGCAGTGACCACAATCAGCCCCAGCATTTT
TRBJ2-7	-	TRBV6-6	TRBD2	CASSYGAGRSLEQYF	TGTGCCAGCAGTTACGGAGCCGGGAGGTCTTTGGAGCAGTACTTC
TRBJ2-2	few	TRBV7-6	TRBD2	CASSWVAGTGELFF	TGTGCCAGCAGCTGGGTAGCGGGCACCGGGGAGCTGTTTTTT
TRBJ1-5	once	TRBV20-1	-	CSASLDINQPQHF	TGCAGTGCTAGTTTGGACATTAATCAGCCCCAGCATTTT
TRBJ1-3	once	TRBV19	TRBD1	CASWVQGYGNTIYF	TGTGCCAGTTGGGTACAGGGGTATGGAAACACCATATATTTT
TRBJ2-4	-	TRBV4-1	TRBD2	CASSQGLPAGGRDIQYF	TGCGCCAGCAGCCAAGGTCTCCCCGCGGGAGGCCGGGACATTCAGTACTTC
TRBJ2-7	-	TRBV2	TRBD2	CASSWRLAGVYEQYF	TGTGCCAGCAGCTGGCGACTAGCGGGAGTATACGAGCAGTACTTC
TRBJ1-2	-	TRBV9	TRBD1	CASSVAGQGRSYTF	TGTGCCAGCAGCGTAGCGGGACAGGGGAGGAGCTACACCTTC
TRBJ2-7	-	TRBV11-2	-	CASSFRGKQYF	TGTGCCAGCAGCTTTAGGGGGAAGCAGTACTTC
TRBJ1-2	-	TRBV28	-	CAAGVISGYTF	TGTGCCGCCGGGGTAATTAGTGGCTACACCTTC
TRBJ2-5	-	TRBV6-6	TRBD2	CASSYSIGGEETQYF	TGTGCCAGCAGTTACTCGATTGGGGGGGAAGAGACCCAGTACTTC
TRBJ1-1	-	TRBV4-2	TRBD1	CASDRGTGGNSDTEAFF	TGTGCCAGCGACCGGGGGACAGGGGGCAACTCGGACACTGAAGCTTTCTTT
TRBJ2-2	-	TRBV7-2	-	CASSFGLHTGELFF	TGTGCCAGCAGCTTTGGGCTACACACCGGGGAGCTGTTTTTT
TRBJ1-1	-	TRBV3-1/TRBV3-2	-	CASSQSRDQAFF	TGTGCCAGCAGCCAATCCCGGGATCAAGCTTTCTTT
TRBJ2-3	-	TRBV18	-	CASSPRQPTSTDTQYF	TGTGCCAGCTCACCACGCCAACCTACCTCCACAGATACGCAGTATTTT
TRBJ2-7	-	TRBV6-5	-	CASQTGNHEQYF	TGTGCCAGCCAAACAGGGAACCACGAGCAGTACTTC
TRBJ2-3	-	TRBV2	-	CASSELGTDTQYF	TGTGCCAGCAGTGAATTAGGCACAGATACGCAGTATTTT
TRBJ1-5	once	TRBV28	-	CASSSGAGAGPIDSNQPQHF	TGTGCCAGCAGTTCAGGGGCCGGGGCAGGTCCTATAGATAGCAATCAGCCCCAGCATTTT
TRBJ2-7	-	TRBV2	-	CASTDLTSNEQYF	TGTGCCAGCACCGATCTGACTAGTAACGAGCAGTACTTC
TRBJ2-7	once	TRBV7-3	TRBD2	CASSLTGTSVEQYF	TGTGCCAGCAGCTTAACGGGGACTAGTGTCGAGCAGTACTTC
TRBJ2-3	-	TRBV19	TRBD2	CASNHWGSGRADTQYF	TGTGCCAGTAACCATTGGGGGAGCGGGAGGGCAGATACGCAGTATTTT